This T cell receptor beta chain was sequenced during a study of blood T cell repertoires in COVID-19. Across the whole study: Acute and convalescent COVID-19 samples came from the United States, Italy and Spain. In each case, the material was cDNA or gDNA derived from T cells, B-cell-depleted T cells, or PBMCs.

The CDR3 is 15 amino acids. Per germline, CDR1 SGHRS and CDR2 YFSETQ. The J segment lost 13 bases and the V segment lost 0 bases, leaving 7 bases of the junction unmatched. In the original workflow: Estimation of nucleated cell counts relied on the amplification of reference gene primers. The assay was immunoSEQ multiplex PCR, and TCRdb's table has in-frame clones only and misses some. That table supplies the V and J calls and clone size; D and trimming were determined from the DNA. This table has about 120,000 clones, 70% to 90% appearing once. The sample was peripheral blood. V is TRBV5-1 and J is TRBJ2-1; 13 nucleotides match TRBD2. The origin of this receptor is a man younger than 40 with acute or convalescent COVID-19. The CDR3 loop reads CASSLEVLAGGLQFF. CDR3 DNA sequence: TGCGCCAGCAGCTTGGAAGTACTAGCGGGGGGGCTACAGTTCTTC.